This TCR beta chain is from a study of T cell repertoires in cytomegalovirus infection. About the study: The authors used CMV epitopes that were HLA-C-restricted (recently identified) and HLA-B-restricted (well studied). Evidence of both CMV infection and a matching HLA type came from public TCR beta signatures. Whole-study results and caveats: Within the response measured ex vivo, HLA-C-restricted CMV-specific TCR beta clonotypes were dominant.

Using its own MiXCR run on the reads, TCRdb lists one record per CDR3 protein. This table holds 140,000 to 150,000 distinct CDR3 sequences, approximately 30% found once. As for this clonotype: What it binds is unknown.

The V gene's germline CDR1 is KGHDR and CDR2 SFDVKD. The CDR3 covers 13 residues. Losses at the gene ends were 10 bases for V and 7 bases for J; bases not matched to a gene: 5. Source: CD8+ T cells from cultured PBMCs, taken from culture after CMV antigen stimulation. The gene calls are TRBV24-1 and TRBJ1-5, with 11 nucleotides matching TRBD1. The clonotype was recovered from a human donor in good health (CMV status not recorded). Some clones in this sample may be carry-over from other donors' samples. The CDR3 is CATGQGAGQPQHF. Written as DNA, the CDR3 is TGTGCCACAGGACAGGGGGCAGGACAGCCCCAGCATTTT.